These 12 T cell receptor beta chains share one sample of origin, sequenced in a study of T cells in Graves' hyperthyroidism and ophthalmopathy (dated by TCRdb to about 2019). Library construction relied on multiplex PCR. For sequencing, an Illumina HiSeq 2000 was employed. TCR beta CDR3 regions were amplified from RNA transcripts. The TCR CDR3 was subjected to a first round of RT-PCR using the HTBI primer set and the Qiagen OneStep RT-PCR kit. TCRdb itself trimmed the public reads at Q25 with fastp, ran MiXCR and retained productive beta chains. Rows with one shared CDR3 protein collapse into an entry with the most common genes and DNA. This sample has under 350,000 distinct CDR3 sequences in its table, and roughly 18% of those were observed once. Under 55% of the sample goes to the ten largest clones. The sequenced sample was blood. These receptor sequences come from a woman aged 45-65 years with Graves' hyperthyroidism.

The rearrangement joins TRBV2 to TRBJ1-6, with D tentatively TRBD1 (5 bases). Deletions cut 2 bases from V and 0 bases from J, with 5 bases between. Germline values: CDR1 SNHLY, CDR2 FYNNEI. The length of the CDR3 is 15 residues. This CDR3 reads CASSEQGSYNSPLHF. The CDR3 region has the DNA TGTGCCAGCAGTGAACAGGGCTCCTATAATTCACCCCTCCACTTT.

This clonotype was observed at least ten times. This chain uses TRBV2 with TRBJ2-7; TRBD1 is a possible D gene (6 bases). The CDR3 length is 12 residues. V gave up 8 bases and J gave up 3 bases, with 11 bases separating them. Germline V lookup: CDR1 SNHLY, CDR2 FYNNEI. For the CDR3, the DNA is TGTGCCAGCGGGGGACAAGGCTACGAGCAGTACTTC. Its translation is CASGGQGYEQYF. Filled out from reference TRBV2 and TRBJ2-7, the complete variable domain reads EPEVTQTPSHQVTQMGQEVILRCVPISNHLYFYWYRQILGQKVEFLVSFYNNEISEKSEIFDDQFSVERPDGSNFTLKIRSTKLEDSAMYFCASGGQGYEQYFGPGTRLTVT.

This clonotype was counted only a few times. The V and J genes are TRBV6-2 or TRBV6-3 and TRBJ1-1, with a tentative D call TRBD1 (5 bases). This CDR3 is built from 15 residues. CDR1 MNHEY and CDR2 SVGEGT come from the germline V gene. The V gene lost 6 bases and the J gene lost 1 base, with 15 bases spanning the gap. CDR3 loop: CASSWDFSRNTEAFF. The CDR3 DNA sequence: TGTGCCAGCAGCTGGGACTTTTCACGGAACACTGAAGCTTTCTTT.

This clonotype was observed a handful of times. The chain has TRBV2 and TRBJ1-1; D is possibly TRBD1 (6 bases). Germline values: CDR1 SNHLY, CDR2 FYNNEI. The V gene lost 2 bases and the J gene lost 4 bases, with 17 bases spanning the gap. The CDR3 has 16 amino acids. CDR3 protein: CASSEQGMVVGTEAFF. CDR3 sequence (DNA): TGTGCCAGCAGTGAACAGGGGATGGTGGTAGGCACTGAAGCTTTCTTT.

This clonotype was counted many times. The chain has TRBV13 and TRBJ2-7; 9 bases align to TRBD1. This CDR3 has 15 residues. With V trimmed by 3 bases and J by 3 bases, 6 bases remained unmatched. Germline-derived CDR1 and CDR2 are PRHDT and FYEKMQ (reference sequence). CDR3 residues: CASSLDPGQGYEQYF. DNA of the CDR3: TGTGCCAGCAGCTTGGACCCGGGACAGGGCTACGAGCAGTACTTC.

This clonotype was seen repeatedly, ten times or more. J is TRBJ2-5 and V is TRBV2; no definite D call. V lost 2 bases, J lost 7 bases, and 5 bases lay in between. The CDR3 spans 11 residues. Germline lookup yields CDR1 SNHLY and CDR2 FYNNEI. The CDR3 coding sequence is TGTGCCAGCAGTGAAAGTAGGACCCAGTACTTC. This sequence encodes CASSESRTQYF.

This clonotype was observed at least ten times. The gene calls are TRBV11-2 and TRBJ2-1; 9 bases match TRBD2. V lost 5 bases to trimming and J lost 2 bases; unmatched junction nucleotides: 7. Germline V gives CDR1 SGHAT, CDR2 FQNNGV. This CDR3 region has 16 residues. The CDR3 reads CASSPESGGTYNEQFF. CDR3 coding DNA: TGTGCCAGCAGCCCTGAAAGCGGGGGGACCTACAATGAGCAGTTCTTC. The variable domain in full, with the rest retrieved from reference TRBV11-2 and TRBJ2-1, is EAGVAQSPRYKIIEKRQSVAFWCNPISGHATLYWYQQILGQGPKLLIQFQNNGVVDDSQLPKDRFSAERLKGVDSTLKIQPAKLEDSAVYLCASSPESGGTYNEQFFGPGTRLTVL.

A few counts support this clonotype. The chain is built from TRBV6-5 and TRBJ1-2; 9 bases align to TRBD1. V shed 2 bases and J 6 bases; nucleotides not matched to a gene: 4. From germline, CDR1 is MNHEY and CDR2 SVGAGI. This CDR3 is 14 amino acids long. The CDR3, as DNA: TGTGCCAGCAGTTACCTACAGGGGGCCGATGGCTACACCTTC. Encoded protein: CASSYLQGADGYTF.

This clonotype appeared a few times. This rearrangement joins TRBV10-3 to TRBJ2-7; 7 bases fit TRBD2. The CDR3 sequence is 16 residues long. Germline values: CDR1 ENHRY, CDR2 SYGVKD. Trimming took 6 bases from V and 2 from J; bases not matched to a gene: 13. This CDR3 is CAISGSPASGAYEQYF. In nucleotides, the CDR3 is TGTGCCATCAGCGGCTCGCCGGCTAGCGGCGCCTACGAGCAGTACTTC.

This clonotype has a handful of counts. The chain couples TRBV6-2 or TRBV6-3 to TRBJ1-6; 8 nucleotides align to TRBD1. Per the germline V gene, CDR1 is MNHEY and CDR2 is SVGEGT. There are 15 residues in the CDR3. Trimming removed 6 bases from V and 9 bases from J; junction bases left unmatched: 10. This CDR3 is CASSGGGQAVSPLHF. The CDR3 nucleotides read TGTGCCAGCAGCGGGGGGGGACAGGCCGTTTCACCCCTCCACTTT.

This clonotype was seen ten or more times. This chain links TRBV5-1 with TRBJ2-1, with D tentatively TRBD1 or TRBD2 (5 bases each). Trimming left V 4 bases short and J 5 bases short, with 22 bases between. Per germline, CDR1 SGHRS and CDR2 YFSETQ. The CDR3 totals 17 residues. CDR3 coding DNA: TGCGCCAGCAGCCCAACCTCAGGGAGAAATGGAAACAATGAGCAGTTCTTC. Translated: CASSPTSGRNGNNEQFF.

This clonotype occurred many times. The chain uses TRBV11-2 and TRBJ2-1; the match to TRBD2 covers 15 bases. Trimming removed 8 bases from V and 10 bases from J; junction bases left unmatched: 3. This CDR3 region has 13 residues. Germline assignment: CDR1 SGHAT and CDR2 FQNNGV. CDR3 in amino acids: CASGLAGGQEQFF. The CDR3 coding sequence is TGTGCCAGCGGACTAGCGGGGGGGCAAGAGCAGTTCTTC.